This T cell receptor (beta chain) was retrieved from a study of blood T cell repertoires in COVID-19 (dated by TCRdb to 2020 to 2021). Regarding the study in general: Samples covering the acute and convalescent phases of COVID-19 were provided by collaborators in the United States, Italy and Spain. The prospective study material was composed of cDNA or gDNA derived from T cells, B-cell-depleted T cells, or PBMCs. Deeply sampled blood TCRbeta repertoires from subjects exposed to, actively infected with, or recovered from COVID-19 were included in the dataset. The repertoires were released in a freely available public database intended as a resource for research on the immune response to SARS-CoV-2. Samples were obtained from the ongoing ImmuneRACE study (first 160 participants) and from roughly 1,300 subjects provided by 6 global collaborators. Nearly every sample came with metadata listing a de-identified subject ID, COVID-19 status, age in years and sex. HLA class I and class II types, where available, came from metadata supplied by the sample provider rather than from assay-based typing.

V loses 8 bases of germline sequence and J loses 7 bases, and the interval between the two ends is 14 bases. CDR1 and CDR2, looked up from the germline V gene (reference sequence), are GTSNPN and SVGIG. From cysteine to phenylalanine, the CDR3 is 11 amino acids long. The sequence is cut down to CDR3 DNA, 33 bases in frame from base 1. The immunoSEQ Assay, a bias-controlled multiplex PCR, was used to amplify TCRbeta CDR3 regions from genomic DNA. The study's own analysis went as follows. Within the assay, amplification of reference gene primers was used to estimate how many nucleated cells each sample contained. To quantify the absolute abundance of each unique TCRbeta CDR3 rearrangement, sequence reads were collapsed and filtered. For each sample, productive Simpson clonality was calculated as the square root of Simpson's diversity index over productive rearrangements. The source is immuneACCESS, and TCRdb retained only in-frame sequences with V and J called. Part of the clones is not carried over; for the studies checked, unresolved V genes explain less than half of this, and the remainder is unexplained. V and J calls and clone size are copied from that table; D and trimming were computed from the DNA. In this sample the table shows nearly 350,000 clones, roughly 84% of which occur a single time. The ten top clones hold more than 0.8% of the sample.

The paper as a whole reports these results and caveats: How much clinical and demographic metadata was included differed by source and by participant, and the metadata was provided uncurated.

In the prospective study, participants were roughly 18 to 100 years old, resided in approximately 25 geographic areas of the United States, and were enrolled through a virtual design. Cohort assignment in the prospective study relied on participant-reported clinical history from a screening survey and a study questionnaire. Recovered participants in ImmuneRACE Cohort 3 were defined by two consecutive negative NP/OP PCR tests, clearance by a healthcare professional, or resolution of symptoms. Each participant in the prospective study had whole blood, serum and a nasopharyngeal or oropharyngeal swab collected by mobile phlebotomists. Additional blood draws and questionnaires over a roughly two-month period could optionally be provided by prospective study participants. Prospective study blood samples were shipped either frozen or at room temperature before DNA extraction. This clone was picked up one time. No antigen is known for it. No per-base quality is available; no much larger clone lies one base away.

This TCR derives from a woman aged 30 to 39 who had recovered from COVID-19. Sequencing was carried out using PBMCs or T cells enriched from blood (not recorded which). The chain links TRBV30 with TRBJ1-2; perhaps TRBD1 is the D gene, with 6 bases matching. CDR3 sequence: CAGRGGGGYTF. At the DNA level, the sequence is TGTGCCGGCCGGGGGGGCGGTGGCTACACCTTC.